The rows below give T cell receptor beta chains drawn from one sample of a study of shared clonotypes between healthy human individuals. Sequencing used immunoSEQ multiplex PCR; TCRdb keeps in-frame clones, though not all of them. Among approximately 320,000 clones listed, about 74% were seen once. The sample consisted of memory CD4+ T cells sorted from blood. The receptors were sampled from a man aged 25-45 years in good health. Each CDR3 is given with its conserved first and last residue. Each record gives: J gene, V gene, D gene, clone size, CDR3 protein, CDR3 DNA. D genes are given only for firm matches. For some rows the clone size is stated as once, few or many, or as a class when expanded; others skip it.

>TRBJ2-1|TRBV10-3|TRBD1|once
CAISPGGASYNEQFF
TGTGCCATCAGCCCAGGGGGAGCCTCCTACAATGAGCAGTTCTTC
>TRBJ2-1|TRBV7-9|-|-
CASSVLDEQFF
TGTGCCAGCAGCGTTTTGGATGAGCAGTTCTTC
>TRBJ1-2|TRBV25-1|-|-
CASSPIGPFNGYTF
TGTGCCAGCAGTCCCATAGGACCTTTTAATGGCTACACCTTC
>TRBJ1-1|TRBV10-3|-|-
CATSVHTEAFF
TGTGCCACCTCAGTCCACACTGAAGCTTTCTTT
>TRBJ2-1|TRBV7-7|-|-
CASSLAESSYNEQFF
TGTGCCAGCAGCTTGGCGGAGTCATCCTACAATGAGCAGTTCTTC
>TRBJ2-7|TRBV2|TRBD1|few
CASRTSGTGNYEQYF
TGTGCCAGCAGGACTTCCGGGACAGGGAACTACGAGCAGTACTTC
>TRBJ1-1|TRBV5-1|-|few
CASSFAGMNTEAFF
TGCGCCAGCAGCTTTGCTGGAATGAACACTGAAGCTTTCTTT
>TRBJ1-5|TRBV4-3|-|-
CASSQDRGNKPQHF
TGCGCCAGCAGCCAAGATCGGGGCAACAAGCCCCAGCATTTT
>TRBJ2-3|TRBV10-1|TRBD2|-
CASNLSGVPPGDTQYF
TGCGCCAGCAATCTTAGCGGGGTGCCCCCTGGAGATACGCAGTATTTT
>TRBJ2-1|TRBV10-3|TRBD1|-
CAISHRGTDEQFF
TGTGCCATCAGTCACAGGGGGACGGATGAGCAGTTCTTC
>TRBJ2-1|TRBV5-8|-|-
CASSLSMGWSHNEQFF
TGTGCCAGCAGCTTGTCAATGGGTTGGTCCCACAATGAGCAGTTCTTC
>TRBJ1-2|TRBV30|-|-
CAWSGTGWANYGYTF
TGTGCCTGGAGTGGTACGGGGTGGGCTAACTATGGCTACACCTTC
>TRBJ2-2|TRBV9|-|once
CASSVGSGTGELFF
TGTGCCAGCAGCGTAGGGTCGGGGACCGGGGAGCTGTTTTTT
>TRBJ2-7|TRBV25-1|-|-
CASSTLALPYEQYF
TGTGCCAGCAGTACCCTAGCTCTACCCTACGAGCAGTACTTC
>TRBJ1-2|TRBV6-1|-|many
CASSERVGYYGYTF
TGTGCCAGCAGTGAAAGGGTCGGCTACTATGGCTACACCTTC
>TRBJ2-5|TRBV7-2|-|-
CASSYRGETQYF
TGTGCCAGCAGCTACCGAGGGGAGACCCAGTACTTC
>TRBJ2-7|TRBV25-1|-|few
CASSDRPWEQYF
TGTGCCAGCAGTGACAGGCCTTGGGAGCAGTACTTC
>TRBJ2-1|TRBV11-3|-|-
CASSPSGSSYNEQFF
TGTGCCAGCAGCCCGTCCGGGAGCTCCTACAATGAGCAGTTCTTC
>TRBJ2-3|TRBV10-3|-|-
CAISESPTPSYTQYF
TGTGCCATCAGTGAGTCACCTACTCCCTCCTATACGCAGTATTTT
>TRBJ2-1|TRBV27|-|-
CASSLQAGGSYNEQFF
TGTGCCAGCAGTTTACAGGCGGGCGGCTCCTACAATGAGCAGTTCTTC
>TRBJ1-3|TRBV5-1|-|once
CASSLDPQDTIYF
TGCGCCAGCAGCTTGGACCCCCAGGACACCATATATTTT
>TRBJ2-7|TRBV2|TRBD2|once
CASRWTSGSGEQYF
TGTGCCAGCAGGTGGACTAGCGGGAGCGGCGAGCAGTACTTC
>TRBJ2-5|TRBV6-6|-|few
CASSYDLHGETQYF
TGTGCCAGCAGTTACGATCTTCACGGCGAGACCCAGTACTTC
>TRBJ2-5|TRBV19|-|few
CASSNSPGAPSETQYF
TGTGCCAGTAGTAATTCGCCAGGGGCCCCGTCAGAGACCCAGTACTTC
>TRBJ2-7|TRBV6-1|TRBD1|-
CASSGQGTAPYEQYF
TGTGCCAGCAGTGGCCAGGGGACAGCGCCCTACGAGCAGTACTTC
>TRBJ2-1|TRBV5-6|TRBD2|-
CASSYPGTRSYEQFF
TGTGCCAGCAGCTACCCCGGGACTAGGTCGTATGAGCAGTTCTTC
>TRBJ2-7|TRBV6-5|TRBD1|many
CASSGTAYEQYF
TGTGCCAGCAGTGGGACAGCCTACGAGCAGTACTTC
>TRBJ1-6|TRBV6-5|-|once
CASSRGYNSPLHF
TGTGCCAGCAGTCGGGGCTATAATTCACCCCTCCACTTT
>TRBJ2-7|TRBV28|-|-
CASRGTSRLVEQYF
TGTGCCAGCAGGGGGACTTCGCGACTCGTCGAGCAGTACTTC
>TRBJ2-7|TRBV7-7|TRBD1|-
CASSRGQGGYEQYF
TGTGCTAGCAGCCGTGGACAGGGGGGTTACGAGCAGTACTTC
>TRBJ1-5|TRBV7-2|-|few
CASSLMGGHSNQPQHF
TGTGCCAGCAGCTTAATGGGCGGTCATAGCAATCAGCCCCAGCATTTT
>TRBJ2-5|TRBV21-1|-|-
CASSTWTGTGETQYF
TGTGCCAGCAGCACTTGGACGGGGACCGGGGAGACCCAGTACTTC
>TRBJ1-5|TRBV30|-|-
CAWSVSSNQPQHF
TGTGCCTGGTCGGTTTCCTCGAATCAGCCCCAGCATTTT
>TRBJ1-2|TRBV28|-|-
CASTSSRYGYTF
TGTGCCAGCACTTCTTCCCGCTATGGCTACACCTTC
>TRBJ1-5|TRBV28|-|-
CATRGVVDQPQHF
TGTGCCACCCGAGGGGTGGTCGATCAGCCCCAGCATTTT
>TRBJ2-7|TRBV2|TRBD2|-
CASSATDSSGGYF
TGTGCCAGCAGCGCCACCGACAGCTCGGGAGGGTACTTC
>TRBJ1-1|TRBV19|TRBD1|-
CASSILTGYTEAFF
TGTGCCAGTAGTATCTTGACAGGGTACACTGAAGCTTTCTTT
>TRBJ2-1|TRBV7-2|-|-
CASSPSGTDHYNEQFF
TGTGCCAGCAGCCCGAGCGGGACAGACCACTACAATGAGCAGTTCTTC
>TRBJ2-1|TRBV9|TRBD2|many
CASSKGLAGVGQFF
TGTGCCAGCAGTAAGGGACTAGCGGGAGTAGGACAGTTCTTC
>TRBJ1-1|TRBV4-3|-|-
CASSQEGAGSITEAFF
TGCGCCAGCAGCCAAGAAGGGGCAGGCTCCATCACTGAAGCTTTCTTT
>TRBJ2-1|TRBV5-1|-|once
CASSLAALTYNEQFF
TGCGCCAGCAGCTTGGCTGCTTTGACCTACAATGAGCAGTTCTTC
>TRBJ2-2|TRBV7-2|-|-
CASSLARPSYTGELFF
TGTGCCAGCAGCTTAGCGCGCCCCAGTTACACCGGGGAGCTGTTTTTT
>TRBJ2-7|TRBV9|TRBD1|-
CASSPSTGFHEQYF
TGTGCCAGCAGCCCATCGACAGGGTTCCACGAGCAGTACTTC
>TRBJ2-7|TRBV9|TRBD2|-
CASSADGTSGSKQYF
TGTGCCAGCAGCGCAGATGGGACTAGCGGGAGCAAACAGTACTTC
>TRBJ2-6|TRBV5-1|-|once
CASRLGSPPGANVLTF
TGCGCCAGCCGTCTTGGTAGTCCCCCTGGGGCCAACGTCCTGACTTTC